This T cell receptor (beta chain) appears in the sequencing data of a study of blood T cell repertoires in COVID-19 (dated by TCRdb to the early 2020s). In terms of the full investigation: Collaborator samples came from the United States, Italy and Spain and covered acute and convalescent phases of COVID-19. The prospective study material was composed of cDNA or gDNA derived from T cells, B-cell-depleted T cells, or PBMCs. The dataset comprised deeply sampled blood TCRbeta repertoires from subjects exposed to, actively infected with, or recovered from COVID-19. A freely available public database, intended as a resource for researchers studying the immune response to SARS-CoV-2, is where the repertoires were released. The samples were drawn from two sources: the first 160 participants of the ongoing ImmuneRACE study, and 1,254 subjects contributed by 6 global collaborators. Sample metadata almost always included a de-identified subject ID, COVID-19 status, age in years and sex. HLA class I and class II types, where available, came from metadata supplied by the sample provider rather than from assay-based typing. Points the paper makes about the study in general: The quantity of clinical and demographic metadata differed by source and by participant and was supplied without curation.

With respect to this clone: What this receptor recognizes is not known. No per-base quality is available; no much larger clone lies one base away.

The immunoSEQ Assay, a bias-controlled multiplex PCR, was used to amplify TCRbeta CDR3 regions from genomic DNA. In the original analysis: Within the assay, amplification of reference gene primers was used to estimate how many nucleated cells each sample contained. Sequence reads were collapsed and filtered to measure the absolute abundance of every unique TCRbeta CDR3 rearrangement. For each sample, productive Simpson clonality was calculated as the square root of Simpson's diversity index across productive rearrangements. Sourced from immuneACCESS, this table was stored by TCRdb with only in-frame sequences that have V and J called. A share of the clones is absent; for the studies checked, an unresolved V gene accounts for under half, and the remainder has no known explanation. For V, J and clone size, that table is used; D and trimming come from the DNA. The sample table holds approximately 240,000 clones, of which about nine tenths were seen once. The ten largest make up approximately 1.9% of the sample.

In the prospective study, participants were roughly 18 to 89 years old, resided in around 25 geographic areas of the United States, and were enrolled through a virtual design. In the prospective study, cohorts were assigned on the basis of participant-reported clinical history obtained from a screening survey and a study questionnaire. Recovered participants in ImmuneRACE Cohort 3 were defined by two consecutive negative NP/OP PCR tests, clearance by a healthcare professional, or resolution of symptoms. Mobile phlebotomists in the prospective study collected whole blood, serum and a nasopharyngeal or oropharyngeal swab from every participant. Over an approximately 2-month period, participants in the prospective study had the option of providing additional blood draws and questionnaires. Prospective study blood samples were shipped either frozen or at room temperature before DNA extraction. The CDR3 goes from the cysteine to the phenylalanine over 19 residues. Only CDR3 DNA is held: 57 bases, read in frame from base 1.

The clonotype was recovered from a woman younger than 35 who had recovered from COVID-19. Rearrangement joined TRBV21-1 to TRBJ2-1; TRBD2, the table's D call, lacks a check against the DNA. TRBV21-1 is flagged as a pseudogene. Sequences were obtained from PBMCs or T cells enriched from blood (not recorded which). The CDR3 protein: CASSKMGCSGGVFDNEQFF. The sequenced DNA: TGTGCCAGCAGCAAAATGGGATGCAGCGGGGGAGTCTTCGACAATGAGCAGTTCTTC.